These 6 T cell receptor beta chains were sequenced from one sample in a study of blood T cells in healthy people across ages (dated by TCRdb to about 2015). Library generation was performed with 5' RACE. The sequencer listed for this sample is Illumina HiSeq 2500. A second PCR of about 7 to 12 cycles was performed with a sample-barcoded 5' primer and a J-beta primer mix. The raw public reads went through TCRdb reprocessing: fastp at Q25, MiXCR clone calling, in-frame beta chains kept. Under each unique CDR3 protein, matching rows form one entry showing the most common genes and DNA. This sample holds some 690,000 distinct CDR3 sequences; around a fifth were observed only once. Around 22% of the sample comes from the top ten. Sequencing used blood. The receptors shown here come from a man between 65 and 79 years old in good health.

This clonotype has a handful of counts. Sequence at one end of the junction differs from germline and may be a read error. This chain joins TRBV12-3 or TRBV12-4 and TRBJ1-4; D might be TRBD1 (6 bases). This CDR3 is 14 amino acids long. As DNA, the CDR3 is TGTGCCAGCAGTTTTTGGACAGACAATGAAAAACTGGTTTTT. This codes for CASSFWTDNEKLVF.

This clonotype was recorded at least ten times. The chain carries TRBV3-1 and TRBJ2-7; TRBD1 matches 11 bases. Unmatched junction bases numbered 5, after V lost 0 bases and J lost 7 bases. The CDR3 is 15 residues long. Per germline, CDR1 LGHDT and CDR2 YNNKEL (reference sequence). CDR3 DNA sequence: TGTGCCAGCAGCCAAGACGGACAGGGGGCGCGGGAGCAGTACTTC. It encodes CASSQDGQGAREQYF.

The rearrangement links TRBV27 to TRBJ1-5; D unresolved. The CDR3 contains 13 residues. Looked up from germline, CDR1 is MNHEY and CDR2 is SMNVEV (reference sequence). V gave up 2 bases and J gave up 7 bases, with 9 bases separating them. CDR3 DNA: TGTGCCAGCAGTTTAGCTGGGTCGCAGCCCCAGCATTTT. It is translated as CASSLAGSQPQHF.

V and J are TRBV7-3 and TRBJ2-3; TRBD1 might be the D (6 bases). Germline CDR1 reads SGHTA; CDR2 reads FQGTGA. The CDR3 length is 15 residues. V dropped 4 bases and J dropped 1 base, with 12 bases sitting between them. DNA of the CDR3: TGTGCCAGCAGCTCCTCGGGACAAGGCACAGATACGCAGTATTTT. Protein sequence: CASSSSGQGTDTQYF.

The chain combines TRBV7-8 with TRBJ2-7; 9 bases are a match to TRBD2. The assigned J gene may be wrong: the sequence end matches TRBJ2-5 better. Germline CDR1 SGHVS, CDR2 FQNEAQ. This CDR3 has 14 amino acids. This chain's CDR3 is CASSSEGLAETQYF. As DNA, the CDR3 is TGTGCCAGCAGCTCCGAGGGACTAGCAGAGACCCAGTACTTC.

J is TRBJ2-3 and V is TRBV5-1; weak D call: TRBD2 (6 bases). V lost 4 bases to trimming and J lost 0 bases, with 12 bases between them. The germline gives CDR1 SGHRS, CDR2 YFSETQ. The CDR3 runs to 15 residues. The CDR3 loop reads CASSPGLTSTDTQYF. CDR3 DNA sequence: TGCGCCAGCAGCCCGGGACTTACTAGCACAGATACGCAGTATTTT.